Following are 15 T cell receptor beta chains from one sample sequenced in a study of CD8 T cells in Susac syndrome (dated by TCRdb to between 2017 and 2020). Libraries came from the immunoSEQ multiplex PCR assay. RNA was extracted using the RNeasy kit, and 0.5 to 1 microgram was reverse transcribed with random hexamers. The public reads were reprocessed in TCRdb via fastp at Q25 and MiXCR, keeping in-frame beta chains. All rows with the same CDR3 protein become a single entry with the most common DNA and genes. A total of some 200,000 distinct CDR3 sequences appear in this sample, about 95% of them only once. About 0.1% of the sample belongs to the ten largest clones. What was sequenced was CD4+ T cells from PBMCs. The receptors come from a human donor in good health.

This clonotype showed up just once. The chain carries TRBV6-5 and TRBJ1-1, with D possibly matching TRBD1 (6 bases). Germline V gene sequence: CDR1 MNHEY, CDR2 SVGAGI. CDR3 size: 13 residues. V was shortened by 6 bases and J by 6 bases, with 14 bases between the two germline ends. CDR3 sequence reads: CASRLNRVSEAFF. The CDR3 region has the DNA TGTGCCAGCAGACTAAACAGGGTTTCTGAAGCTTTCTTT.

The chain has TRBV15 and TRBJ2-3, with 12 bases identical to TRBD2. Germline V gene sequence: CDR1 LNHNV, CDR2 YYDKDF (reference sequence). This CDR3 has 15 residues. The ends lost 1 base at V and 6 bases at J; junction bases unmatched: 2. CDR3 residues: CATSRATSGRDTQYF. The DNA for the CDR3 is TGTGCCACCAGCAGAGCTACTAGCGGGAGGGATACGCAGTATTTT. Together with reference TRBV15 and TRBJ2-3, the CDR3 gives the full variable domain: DAMVIQNPRYQVTQFGKPVTLSCSQTLNHNVMYWYQQKSSQAPKLLFHYYDKDFNNEADTPDNFQSRRPNTSFCFLDIRSPGLGDTAMYLCATSRATSGRDTQYFGPGTRLTVL.

The chain links TRBV2 to TRBJ2-1, with D possibly TRBD1 on 6 matching bases. This CDR3 has 13 residues. CDR1 and CDR2 (germline): SNHLY, FYNNEI. V lost 4 bases and J 2 bases, leaving 6 bases between the germline ends. DNA of the CDR3: TGTGCCAGCAGTGGGACAGCCTACAATGAGCAGTTCTTC. It specifies CASSGTAYNEQFF.

The V gene is TRBV5-4, the J gene TRBJ1-2; 7 bases line up with TRBD1. Germline CDR1 and CDR2: SGHNT and YYREEE (reference sequence). The CDR3 is 13 residues long. Unmatched junction bases numbered 6, after V lost 2 bases and J lost 8 bases. CDR3 in DNA: TGTGCCAGCAGCTTAACAGGGGTCAGCGGCTACACCTTC. It specifies CASSLTGVSGYTF. Full variable domain (outside the CDR3, taken from reference TRBV5-4 and TRBJ1-2): ETGVTQSPTHLIKTRGQQVTLRCSSQSGHNTVSWYQQALGQGPQFIFQYYREEENGRGNFPPRFSGLQFPNYSSELNVNALELDDSALYLCASSLTGVSGYTFGSGTRLTVV.

CDR3 loop: CSIRVRGDHEQFF. CDR3 bases: TGCAGCATCCGAGTGAGGGGGGACCATGAGCAGTTCTTC. The chain couples TRBV29-1 to TRBJ2-1; either TRBD1 or TRBD2 may fit D (6 bases each). V lost 8 bases to trimming and J lost 8 bases, with 19 bases between them. CDR3 length equals 13 residues. Germline CDR1 and CDR2: SQVTM and ANQGSEA.

The chain combines TRBV3-1 with TRBJ2-6; D ambiguous. The ends were cut back, 0 bases at V and 0 bases at J, with 18 bases in the middle. The germline gives CDR1 LGHDT, CDR2 YNNKEL (reference sequence). This CDR3 is 20 amino acids long. CDR3 nucleotide sequence: TGTGCCAGCAGCCAAGATCTTCCCGGCGGAGCTATCTCTGGGGCCAACGTCCTGACTTTC. Residues: CASSQDLPGGAISGANVLTF.

This rearrangement joins TRBV7-2 to TRBJ1-5; unclear D gene. Trimming took off 4 bases at V and 3 bases at J, with 16 bases between the two ends. The CDR3 spans 16 residues. Germline CDR1 is SGHTA and CDR2 is FQGNSA. CDR3 in amino acids: CASSWEASGFNQPQHF. CDR3 DNA: TGTGCCAGCAGCTGGGAGGCGTCCGGCTTCAATCAGCCCCAGCATTTT.

This chain joins TRBV30 and TRBJ1-2; the D gene is possibly TRBD1 (6 bases). This CDR3 is built from 10 residues. CDR1 and CDR2 (germline): GTSNPN, SVGIG (reference sequence). The V end was cut by 7 bases, the J end by 8 bases, with 11 bases between. The CDR3 spells CASTGWGYTF. The CDR3 coding sequence is TGTGCCTCAACAGGGTGGGGCTACACCTTC.

The chain joins TRBV7-2 to TRBJ1-2; unclear D gene. The germline V and J ends were trimmed by 2 bases and 3 bases, with 7 bases remaining between them. The CDR3 spans 13 residues. Germline V CDR1 and CDR2: SGHTA, FQGNSA. The CDR3 loop is CASSLKPDYGYTF. The DNA of the CDR3 is TGTGCCAGCAGCTTAAAGCCGGACTATGGCTACACCTTC.

This rearrangement joins TRBV7-2 to TRBJ2-1, with D possibly TRBD2 on 5 matching bases. CDR3 length equals 13 residues. Germline V gives CDR1 SGHTA, CDR2 FQGNSA. The V and J ends lost 1 base and 9 bases respectively, with 10 bases between them. CDR3 sequence (DNA): TGTGCCAGCAGCTTAGTCCCAGAGGGTGAGCAGTTCTTC. Encoded protein: CASSLVPEGEQFF.

The CDR3 nucleotides read TGTGCCACGGGACCACGAGTATATGAGCAGTTCTTC. Encoded protein: CATGPRVYEQFF. The chain uses TRBV24-1 and TRBJ2-1; the D call may be TRBD1 or TRBD2 (5 bases each). The germline CDR1 and CDR2 sequences are KGHDR and SFDVKD. Trimming took off 10 bases at V and 8 bases at J, with 14 bases between the two ends. CDR3 length equals 12 residues.

The chain links TRBV29-1 to TRBJ2-1; TRBD2 matches 11 bases. The J segment lost 8 bases and the V segment lost 7 bases, leaving 10 bases of the junction unmatched. CDR3 length: 14 amino acids. Germline CDR1 and CDR2: SQVTM and ANQGSEA. CDR3 nucleotide sequence: TGCAGCGGCAGACTAGCGGGACAGCAAGATGAGCAGTTCTTC. Its protein is CSGRLAGQQDEQFF.

The J gene is TRBJ1-1, the V gene TRBV29-1, with D possibly TRBD1 on 6 matching bases. Germline V lookup: CDR1 SQVTM, CDR2 ANQGSEA. The CDR3 loop spans 15 amino acids. V lost 5 bases and J lost 1, with 17 bases in between. This CDR3 reads CSVNWGRAQNTEAFF. Written as DNA, the CDR3 is TGCAGCGTTAACTGGGGGCGGGCTCAGAACACTGAAGCTTTCTTT.

The chain couples TRBV20-1 to TRBJ2-7; 11 bases fit TRBD2. The CDR3 runs 13 residues. Trimming at V came to 8 bases and at J to 3 bases, leaving 6 bases not matched to a gene. Per germline, CDR1 DFQATT and CDR2 SNEGSKA (reference sequence). CDR3: CSPTGTSGYEQYF. Here the CDR3 DNA reads TGCAGTCCGACCGGGACTAGCGGCTACGAGCAGTACTTC.

The chain uses TRBV27 and TRBJ2-6; D is uncertain. The CDR3 is 14 amino acids. Trimming removed 6 bases at V and 2 bases at J, with 8 bases between. The V gene's germline CDR1 is MNHEY and CDR2 SMNVEV (reference sequence). CDR3 amino acids: CASRSSPGANVLTF. The CDR3 DNA follows: TGTGCCAGCAGATCCAGCCCTGGGGCCAACGTCCTGACTTTC.